These 18 T cell receptor beta chains share one sample of origin, sequenced in a study of radiotherapy plus CTLA-4 blockade in lung cancer. Clones were sequenced by immunoSEQ multiplex PCR, and TCRdb holds only the in-frame ones, with some missing. The data show 120,000 or so clones, over 80% seen once. Sequenced here: peripheral blood, sampled from a patient treated with radiotherapy plus ipilimumab. These receptors came from a human donor with non-small cell lung cancer that progressed on radiotherapy plus ipilimumab.

This rearrangement joins TRBV6-1 to TRBJ1-5, with 9 bases aligning to TRBD1. This CDR3 comprises 12 residues. Germline loops: CDR1 MNHNS, CDR2 SASEGT. J was trimmed by 11 bases and V by 9 bases; bases with no gene match: 8. CDR3 sequence: CASSGQGRTQHF. CDR3 DNA: TGTGCCAGTTCGGGACAGGGAAGGACCCAGCATTTT.

The V gene is TRBV12-1, the J gene TRBJ2-7; TRBD2, as called in the table, went unchecked against the DNA. TRBV12-1 is flagged as a pseudogene. The CDR3 runs to 17 residues. CDR3 loop: CASSCLEEREISYEQYF. In nucleotides, the CDR3 is TGTGCCAGCAGCTGCCTGGAGGAGAGGGAAATCTCCTACGAGCAGTACTTC.

The V call is TRBV6-1, the J call TRBJ2-7; 13 bases are a match to TRBD2. V was clipped by 8 bases and J by 6 bases; unmatched bases: 7. The CDR3 totals 14 residues. Germline CDR1 MNHNS, CDR2 SASEGT. The CDR3 spells CASAGLAGEGEQYF. The CDR3 nucleotides read TGTGCCAGCGCAGGACTAGCGGGAGAAGGCGAGCAGTACTTC.

This rearrangement joins TRBV6-5 to TRBJ2-2, with a possible D match to TRBD1 (5 bases). Germline V gives CDR1 MNHEY, CDR2 SVGAGI. There are 15 residues in the CDR3. V lost 6 bases, J lost 8 bases, and 19 bases lay in between. CDR3: CASRTRVAGRGELFF. CDR3 DNA sequence: TGTGCCAGCAGGACCAGGGTAGCCGGGCGGGGGGAGCTGTTTTTT.

In DNA, the CDR3 is TGTGCCAGCAGCTTGACTAGCCCAGCGGATACGCAGTATTTT. Its protein is CASSLTSPADTQYF. The V gene is TRBV27, the J gene TRBJ2-3; TRBD2 matches 7 bases. The CDR3 sequence is 14 residues long. Per germline, CDR1 MNHEY and CDR2 SMNVEV (reference sequence). The V and J ends lost 6 bases and 6 bases, in that order; junction bases with no gene match: 9.

The chain uses TRBV13 and TRBJ2-3, with 10 bases identical to TRBD2. J was trimmed by 9 bases and V by 5 bases; bases with no gene match: 14. The CDR3 sequence is 16 residues long. Per germline, CDR1 PRHDT and CDR2 FYEKMQ (reference sequence). The CDR3 DNA sequence: TGTGCCAGCAGCCTTTCCGGGACTAGCGTGGACGGAACGCAGTATTTT. This gives the protein CASSLSGTSVDGTQYF.

This chain links TRBV18 with TRBJ2-5; 7 nucleotides line up with TRBD1. CDR1 KGHSH and CDR2 LQKENI come from the germline V gene. This CDR3 region has 14 residues. Trimming at V came to 3 bases and at J to 1 base, leaving 2 bases not matched to a gene. The CDR3 DNA reads as TGTGCCAGCTCACCTCGGGACAGCCAAGAGACCCAGTACTTC. Translated: CASSPRDSQETQYF.

The rearrangement uses TRBV7-2 and TRBJ2-1, with 8 nucleotides matching TRBD2. Per germline, CDR1 SGHTA and CDR2 FQGNSA. The CDR3 has 15 residues. V gave up 6 bases and J gave up 4 bases; unmatched junction bases: 8. The CDR3 sequence: CASSRSGDRYNEQFF. The CDR3 bases are TGTGCCAGCAGTCGTAGCGGGGATAGGTACAATGAGCAGTTCTTC.

This clone was counted a few times. The rearrangement links TRBV4-1 to TRBJ2-7; D could derive from TRBD1 or TRBD2 (5 bases each). The CDR3 runs 16 residues. Looked up from germline, CDR1 is MGHRA and CDR2 is YSYEKL. Deletions cut 0 bases from V and 6 bases from J, with 18 bases between. In nucleotides, the CDR3 is TGCGCCAGCAGCCAAGAAGGGACGCTCCTATCGGGCGAGCAGTACTTC. Protein product: CASSQEGTLLSGEQYF.

The chain has TRBV27 and TRBJ2-1; TRBD2 agrees at 10 bases. J was trimmed by 2 bases and V by 5 bases; bases with no gene match: 15. This CDR3 contains 19 residues. Germline CDR1 reads MNHEY; CDR2 reads SMNVEV (reference sequence). CDR3 bases: TGTGCCAGCAGTCCTATATACCGGACTAGCGGCAATACCTACAATGAGCAGTTCTTC. Translation gives CASSPIYRTSGNTYNEQFF.

This chain uses TRBV27 with TRBJ1-1; tentative D call: TRBD1 (5 bases). Germline CDR1 MNHEY, CDR2 SMNVEV (reference sequence). The CDR3 runs to 15 residues. V lost 0 bases, J lost 0 bases, and 8 bases lay in between. The CDR3 reads CASSLSKGMNTEAFF. In nucleotides, the CDR3 is TGTGCCAGCAGTTTATCGAAGGGGATGAACACTGAAGCTTTCTTT.

Only a few counts were recorded for this clone. The chain joins TRBV5-1 to TRBJ1-3, with D unresolved. V lost 4 bases and J 0 bases, leaving 8 bases between the germline ends. The CDR3 runs to 14 residues. CDR1 and CDR2 (germline): SGHRS, YFSETQ. CDR3 loop: CASSQGSSGNTIYF. CDR3 coding DNA: TGCGCCAGCAGCCAAGGGAGCTCTGGAAACACCATATATTTT.

This chain links TRBV18 with TRBJ1-2; TRBD1 agrees at 9 bases. CDR3 size: 18 residues. With V trimmed by 6 bases and J by 3 bases, 17 bases remained unmatched. Germline CDR1 reads KGHSH; CDR2 reads LQKENI. CDR3 region: CASSPSGTGRSSYYGYTF. DNA of the CDR3: TGTGCCAGCTCTCCTTCCGGGACAGGGCGTAGTTCGTACTATGGCTACACCTTC. Supplemented by reference TRBV18 and TRBJ1-2, the full variable domain reads NAGVMQNPRHLVRRRGQEARLRCSPMKGHSHVYWYRQLPEEGLKFMVYLQKENIIDESGMPKERFSAEFPKEGPSILRIQQVVRGDSAAYFCASSPSGTGRSSYYGYTFGSGTRLTVV.

J is TRBJ2-1 and V is TRBV2; TRBD1 matches 9 bases. V lost 8 bases, J lost 9 bases, and 8 bases stayed unmatched. Germline V gives CDR1 SNHLY, CDR2 FYNNEI. The CDR3 consists of 13 residues. The CDR3 DNA is TGTGCCAGCGACCGGGACAGGGTGGGTGAGCAGTTCTTC. This encodes CASDRDRVGEQFF.

V is TRBV10-3 and J is TRBJ1-2, with 10 positions matching TRBD1. CDR1 and CDR2 from the germline V gene are ENHRY and SYGVKD. The CDR3 runs 15 residues. With V trimmed by 4 bases and J by 7 bases, 9 bases remained unmatched. The CDR3 nucleotides read TGTGCCATCAGTGTTGGACAGGGGGGAGAAACTGGCTACACCTTC. Translation gives CAISVGQGGETGYTF.

The V gene is TRBV6-5, the J gene TRBJ2-5; the D gene is possibly TRBD2 (6 bases). Trimming removed 5 bases at V and 7 bases at J, with 20 bases between. This CDR3 has 15 residues. CDR1 and CDR2 (germline): MNHEY, SVGAGI. This chain's CDR3 is CASSPSPLARGTQYF. The CDR3 DNA reads TGTGCCAGCAGTCCCTCCCCCCTAGCGCGGGGGACCCAGTACTTC.

This clone appeared once. V gene TRBV18 combines with J gene TRBJ2-1, with 8 bases matching TRBD2. J was trimmed by 0 bases and V by 3 bases; bases with no gene match: 10. Germline V gives CDR1 KGHSH, CDR2 LQKENI. This CDR3 comprises 18 residues. CDR3 bases: TGTGCCAGCTCACCGGTAGTAGCGGGACCCAGCTCCTACAATGAGCAGTTCTTC. Encoded protein: CASSPVVAGPSSYNEQFF.

The gene calls are TRBV7-2 and TRBJ2-1; no definite D call. Trimming stripped 5 bases from V and 6 bases from J, with 11 bases between. CDR1 and CDR2 (germline): SGHTA, FQGNSA. The length of the CDR3 is 13 residues. CDR3 region: CASSLSWGNEQFF. The CDR3, as DNA: TGTGCCAGCAGCCTGTCGTGGGGCAATGAGCAGTTCTTC.